This TCR beta chain was identified in a study of control samples from healthy donors and cancer patients. The data were produced by immunoSEQ multiplex PCR, yet TCRdb's version contains in-frame clones alone and is incomplete. This sample has 100,000 to 150,000 clones, with about 92% found just once. V lost 7 bases and J lost 1, with 17 bases in between. Germline V CDR1 and CDR2: SGDLS, YYNGEE. The CDR3 runs 15 residues. Sequenced input: PBMCs. This clonotype was sampled from a man older than 75 with head and neck cancer. The V gene is TRBV9, the J gene TRBJ1-1; possible D gene TRBD1, 5 bases. The CDR3 loop is CASGPGFTANTEAFF. CDR3 DNA: TGTGCCAGCGGCCCAGGGTTCACGGCGAACACTGAAGCTTTCTTT.